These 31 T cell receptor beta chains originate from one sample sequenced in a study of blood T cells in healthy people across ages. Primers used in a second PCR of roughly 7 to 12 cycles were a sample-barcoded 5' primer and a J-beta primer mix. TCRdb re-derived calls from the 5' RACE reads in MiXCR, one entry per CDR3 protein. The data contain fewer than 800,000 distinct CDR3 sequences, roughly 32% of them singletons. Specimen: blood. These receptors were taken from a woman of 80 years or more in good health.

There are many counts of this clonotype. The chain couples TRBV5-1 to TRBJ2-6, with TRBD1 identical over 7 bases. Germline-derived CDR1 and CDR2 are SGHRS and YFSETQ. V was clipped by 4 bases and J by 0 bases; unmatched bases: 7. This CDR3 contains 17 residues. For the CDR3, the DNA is TGCGCCAGCAGCCCGGACAGGCTAGCCTCTGGGGCCAACGTCCTGACTTTC. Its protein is CASSPDRLASGANVLTF.

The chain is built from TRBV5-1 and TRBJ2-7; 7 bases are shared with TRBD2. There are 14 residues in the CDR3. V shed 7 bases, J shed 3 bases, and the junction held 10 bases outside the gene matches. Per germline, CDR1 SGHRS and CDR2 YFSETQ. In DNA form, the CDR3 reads TGCGCCAGCGGGGAGGGCCCAGGAAGCTACGAGCAGTACTTC. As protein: CASGEGPGSYEQYF.

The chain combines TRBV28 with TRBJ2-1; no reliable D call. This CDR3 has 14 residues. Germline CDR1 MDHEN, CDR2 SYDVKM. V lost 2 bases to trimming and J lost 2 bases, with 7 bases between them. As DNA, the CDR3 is TGTGCCAGCAGTTTAAAGTCCCCCTACAATGAGCAGTTCTTC. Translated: CASSLKSPYNEQFF.

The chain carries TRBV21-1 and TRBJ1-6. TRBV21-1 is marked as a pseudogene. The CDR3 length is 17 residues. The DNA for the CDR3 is TGTGCCAGCAGCTCTCCTGCTGGGCTACCCCGGAACTCACCCCTCCACTTT. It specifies CASSSPAGLPRNSPLHF.

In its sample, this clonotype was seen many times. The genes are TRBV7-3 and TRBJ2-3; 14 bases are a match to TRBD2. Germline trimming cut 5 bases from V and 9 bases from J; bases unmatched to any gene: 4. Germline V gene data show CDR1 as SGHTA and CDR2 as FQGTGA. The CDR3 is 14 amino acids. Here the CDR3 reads CASSPGTSGGTQYF. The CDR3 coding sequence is TGTGCCAGCAGCCCTGGGACTAGCGGGGGCACGCAGTATTTT.

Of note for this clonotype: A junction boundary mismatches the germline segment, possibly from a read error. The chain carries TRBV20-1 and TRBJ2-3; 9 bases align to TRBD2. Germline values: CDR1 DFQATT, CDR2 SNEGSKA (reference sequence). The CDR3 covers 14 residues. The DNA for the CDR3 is TGCAGTGCTAGGACTAGCGGATACACAGGTACGCAGTATTTT. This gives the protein CSARTSGYTGTQYF.

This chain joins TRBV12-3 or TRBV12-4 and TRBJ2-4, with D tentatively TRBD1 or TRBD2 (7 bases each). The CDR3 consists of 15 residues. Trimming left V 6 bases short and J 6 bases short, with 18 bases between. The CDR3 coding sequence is TGTGCCAGCAGAGAAGACAGGGAGGGGATAAACATTCAGTACTTC. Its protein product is CASREDREGINIQYF.

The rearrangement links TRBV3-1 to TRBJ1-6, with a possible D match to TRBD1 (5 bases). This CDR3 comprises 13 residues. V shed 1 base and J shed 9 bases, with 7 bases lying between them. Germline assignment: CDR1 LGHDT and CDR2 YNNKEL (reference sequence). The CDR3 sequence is CASSQVGGSPLHF. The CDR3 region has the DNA TGTGCCAGCAGCCAAGTCGGGGGTTCACCCCTCCACTTT. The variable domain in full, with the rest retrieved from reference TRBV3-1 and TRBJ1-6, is DTAVSQTPKYLVTQMGNDKSIKCEQNLGHDTMYWYKQDSKKFLKIMFSYNNKELIINETVPNRFSPKSPDKAHLNLHINSLELGDSAVYFCASSQVGGSPLHFGNGTRLTVT.

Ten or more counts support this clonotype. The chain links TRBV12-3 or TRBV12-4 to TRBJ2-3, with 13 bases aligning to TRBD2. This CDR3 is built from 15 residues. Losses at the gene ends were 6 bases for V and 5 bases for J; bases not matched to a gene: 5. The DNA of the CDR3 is TGTGCCAGCAGCCGTCGGACTAGCGGGAGAGATACGCAGTATTTT. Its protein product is CASSRRTSGRDTQYF.

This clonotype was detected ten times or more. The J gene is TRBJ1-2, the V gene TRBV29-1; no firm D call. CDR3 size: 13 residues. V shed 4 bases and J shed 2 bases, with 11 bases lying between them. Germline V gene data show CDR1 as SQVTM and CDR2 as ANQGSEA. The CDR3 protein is CSVGGDGNYGYTF. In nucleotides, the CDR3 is TGCAGCGTTGGGGGTGACGGAAACTATGGCTACACCTTC. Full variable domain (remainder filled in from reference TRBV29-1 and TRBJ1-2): SAVISQKPSRDICQRGTSLTIQCQVDSQVTMMFWYRQQPGQSLTLIATANQGSEATYESGFVIDKFPISRPNLTFSTLTVSNMSPEDSSIYLCSVGGDGNYGYTFGSGTRLTVV.

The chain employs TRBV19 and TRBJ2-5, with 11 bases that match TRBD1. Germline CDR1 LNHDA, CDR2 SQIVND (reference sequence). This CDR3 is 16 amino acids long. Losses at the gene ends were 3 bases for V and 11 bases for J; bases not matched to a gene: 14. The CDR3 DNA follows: TGTGCCAGTAGTATCAGCCGGGACAGGGGGTACAATGAGCAGTACTTC. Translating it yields CASSISRDRGYNEQYF.

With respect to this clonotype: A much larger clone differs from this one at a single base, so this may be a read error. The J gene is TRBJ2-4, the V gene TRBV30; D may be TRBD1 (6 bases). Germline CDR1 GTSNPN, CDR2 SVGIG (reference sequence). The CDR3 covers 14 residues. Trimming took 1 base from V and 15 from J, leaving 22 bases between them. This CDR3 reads CAWSAPTGRSSPYF. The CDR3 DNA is TGTGCCTGGAGTGCTCCTACAGGGCGAAGCTCTCCGTACTTC.

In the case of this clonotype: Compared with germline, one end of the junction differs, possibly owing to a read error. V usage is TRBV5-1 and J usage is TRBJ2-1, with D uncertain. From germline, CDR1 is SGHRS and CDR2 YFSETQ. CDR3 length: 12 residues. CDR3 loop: CAGSLQSYEQFF. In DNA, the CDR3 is TGTGCCGGCAGCTTGCAGTCCTATGAGCAGTTCTTC.

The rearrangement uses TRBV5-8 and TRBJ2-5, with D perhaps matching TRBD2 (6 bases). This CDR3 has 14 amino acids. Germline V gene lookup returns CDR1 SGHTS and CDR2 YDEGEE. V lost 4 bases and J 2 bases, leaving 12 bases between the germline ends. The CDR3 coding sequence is TGTGCCAGCAGCCGGAGGGAGAAACAAGAGACCCAGTACTTC. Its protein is CASSRREKQETQYF.

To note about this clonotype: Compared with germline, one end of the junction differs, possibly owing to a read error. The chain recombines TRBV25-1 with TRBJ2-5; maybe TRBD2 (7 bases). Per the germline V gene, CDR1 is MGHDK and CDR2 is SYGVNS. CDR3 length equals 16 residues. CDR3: CAGSEMGGGDRETQYF. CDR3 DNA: TGTGCCGGCAGTGAAATGGGAGGGGGTGATAGGGAGACCCAGTACTTC.

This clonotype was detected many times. The CDR3 nucleotides read TGCGCCAGCAGCCGGGACAGCCTCACAGATACGCAGTATTTT. It encodes CASSRDSLTDTQYF. V gene TRBV5-1 combines with J gene TRBJ2-3; TRBD1 matches at 7 bases. CDR1 is SGHRS, CDR2 YFSETQ, per germline. This CDR3 comprises 14 residues. Trimming cost V 4 bases and J 2 bases; bases outside gene matches: 4.

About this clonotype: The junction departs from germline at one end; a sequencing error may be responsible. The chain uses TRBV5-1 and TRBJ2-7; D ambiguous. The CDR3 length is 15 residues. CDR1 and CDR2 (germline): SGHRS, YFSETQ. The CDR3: CASSLDPISYNERYF. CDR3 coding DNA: TGCGCCAGCAGCTTGGACCCCATCTCCTACAATGAGCGGTACTTC.

CDR3 sequence reads: CATSREGPGETQYF. The CDR3, as DNA: TGTGCCACCAGCAGAGAGGGGCCGGGGGAGACCCAGTACTTC. J is TRBJ2-5 and V is TRBV15; D could derive from TRBD1 or TRBD2 (5 bases each). Trimming left V 0 bases short and J 5 bases short, with 10 bases between. The CDR3 spans 14 residues. Looked up from germline, CDR1 is LNHNV and CDR2 is YYDKDF (reference sequence).

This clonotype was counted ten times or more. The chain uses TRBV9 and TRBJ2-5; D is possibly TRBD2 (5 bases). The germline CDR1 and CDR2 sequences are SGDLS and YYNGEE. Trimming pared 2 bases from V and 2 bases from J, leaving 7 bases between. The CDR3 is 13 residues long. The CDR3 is CASSVTGQETQYF. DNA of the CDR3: TGTGCCAGCAGCGTGACGGGGCAAGAGACCCAGTACTTC.

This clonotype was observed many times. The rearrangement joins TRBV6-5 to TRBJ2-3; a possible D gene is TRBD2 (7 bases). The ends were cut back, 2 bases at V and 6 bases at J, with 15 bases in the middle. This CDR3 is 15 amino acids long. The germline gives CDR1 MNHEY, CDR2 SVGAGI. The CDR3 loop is CASSYEGGRLDTQYF. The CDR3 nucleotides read TGTGCCAGCAGTTACGAGGGGGGGCGTTTGGATACGCAGTATTTT.

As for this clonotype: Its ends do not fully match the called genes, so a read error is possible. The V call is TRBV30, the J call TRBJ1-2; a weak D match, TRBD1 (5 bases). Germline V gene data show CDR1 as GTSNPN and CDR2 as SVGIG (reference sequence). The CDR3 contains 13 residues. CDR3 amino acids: CARSVLRGYGYTF. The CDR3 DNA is TGTGCCCGGAGTGTTCTCCGGGGGTATGGCTACACCTTC.

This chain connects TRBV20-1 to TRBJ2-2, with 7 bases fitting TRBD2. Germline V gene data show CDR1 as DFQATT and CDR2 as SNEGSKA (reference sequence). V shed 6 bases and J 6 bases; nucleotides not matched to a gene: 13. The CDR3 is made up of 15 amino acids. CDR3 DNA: TGCAGTGCCCTTTCTGAGCGGGGCCAGGCCGGGGAGCTGTTTTTT. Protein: CSALSERGQAGELFF.

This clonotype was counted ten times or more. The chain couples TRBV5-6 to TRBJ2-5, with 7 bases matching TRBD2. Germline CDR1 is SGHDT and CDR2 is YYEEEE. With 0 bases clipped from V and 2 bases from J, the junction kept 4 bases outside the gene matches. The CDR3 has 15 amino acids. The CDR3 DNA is TGTGCCAGCAGCTTGGGTCTAGCGGAACAAGAGACCCAGTACTTC. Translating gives CASSLGLAEQETQYF.

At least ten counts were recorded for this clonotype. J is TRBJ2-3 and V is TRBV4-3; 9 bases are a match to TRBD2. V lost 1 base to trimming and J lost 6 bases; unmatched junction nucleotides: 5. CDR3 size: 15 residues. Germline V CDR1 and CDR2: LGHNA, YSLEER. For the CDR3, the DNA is TGCGCCAGCAGCCAAGGAGCGGGGGGTATGGATACGCAGTATTTT. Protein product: CASSQGAGGMDTQYF.

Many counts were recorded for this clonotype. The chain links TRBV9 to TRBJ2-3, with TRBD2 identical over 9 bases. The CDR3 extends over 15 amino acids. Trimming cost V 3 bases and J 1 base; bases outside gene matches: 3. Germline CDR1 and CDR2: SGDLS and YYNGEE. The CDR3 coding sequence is TGTGCCAGCAGCGCGATAGCGGGGGGCACAGATACGCAGTATTTT. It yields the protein CASSAIAGGTDTQYF.

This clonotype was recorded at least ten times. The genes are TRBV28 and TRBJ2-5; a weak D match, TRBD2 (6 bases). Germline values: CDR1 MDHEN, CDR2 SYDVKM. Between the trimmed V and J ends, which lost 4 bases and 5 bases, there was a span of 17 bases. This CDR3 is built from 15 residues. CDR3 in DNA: TGTGCCAGCAGTTCCCAAGGAGGGCGAGGGGAGACCCAGTACTTC. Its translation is CASSSQGGRGETQYF. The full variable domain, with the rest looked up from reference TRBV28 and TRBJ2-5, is DVKVTQSSRYLVKRTGEKVFLECVQDMDHENMFWYRQDPGLGLRLIYFSYDVKMKEKGDIPEGYSVSREKKERFSLILESASTNQTSMYLCASSSQGGRGETQYFGPGTRLLVL.

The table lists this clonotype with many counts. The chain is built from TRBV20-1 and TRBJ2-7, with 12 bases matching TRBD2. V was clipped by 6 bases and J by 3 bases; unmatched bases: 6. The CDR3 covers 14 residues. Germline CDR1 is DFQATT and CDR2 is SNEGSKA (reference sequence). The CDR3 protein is CSAVRTSGVYEQYF. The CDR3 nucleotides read TGCAGTGCCGTTAGGACTAGCGGGGTCTACGAGCAGTACTTC.

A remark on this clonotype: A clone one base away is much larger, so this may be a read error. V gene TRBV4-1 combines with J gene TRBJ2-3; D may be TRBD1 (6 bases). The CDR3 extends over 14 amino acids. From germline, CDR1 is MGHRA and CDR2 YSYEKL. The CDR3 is CTSSQRGTTDTQYF. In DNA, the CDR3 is TGCACCAGCAGCCAAAGAGGGACAACAGATACGCAGTATTTT.

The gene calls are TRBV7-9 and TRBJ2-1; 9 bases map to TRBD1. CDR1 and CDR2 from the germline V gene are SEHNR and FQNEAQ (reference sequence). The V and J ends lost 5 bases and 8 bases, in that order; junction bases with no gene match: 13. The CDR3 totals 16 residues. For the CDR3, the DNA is TGTGCCAGCAGCCTGCCGGGACAGGGTTTTGTAGATGAGCAGTTCTTC. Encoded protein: CASSLPGQGFVDEQFF.

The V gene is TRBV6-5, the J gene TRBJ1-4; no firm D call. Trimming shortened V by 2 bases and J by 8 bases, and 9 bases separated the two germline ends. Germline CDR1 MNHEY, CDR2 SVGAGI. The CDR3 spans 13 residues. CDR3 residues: CASSYGPGEKLFF. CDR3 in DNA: TGTGCCAGCAGTTACGGGCCGGGAGAAAAACTGTTTTTT.

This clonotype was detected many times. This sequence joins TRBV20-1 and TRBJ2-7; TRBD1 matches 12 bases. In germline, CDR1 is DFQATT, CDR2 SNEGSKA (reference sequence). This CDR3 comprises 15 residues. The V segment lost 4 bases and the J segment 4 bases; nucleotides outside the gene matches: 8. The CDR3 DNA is TGCAGTGCTACCGCCCCGGGACAGGGGGCTTACGAGCAGTACTTC. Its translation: CSATAPGQGAYEQYF.